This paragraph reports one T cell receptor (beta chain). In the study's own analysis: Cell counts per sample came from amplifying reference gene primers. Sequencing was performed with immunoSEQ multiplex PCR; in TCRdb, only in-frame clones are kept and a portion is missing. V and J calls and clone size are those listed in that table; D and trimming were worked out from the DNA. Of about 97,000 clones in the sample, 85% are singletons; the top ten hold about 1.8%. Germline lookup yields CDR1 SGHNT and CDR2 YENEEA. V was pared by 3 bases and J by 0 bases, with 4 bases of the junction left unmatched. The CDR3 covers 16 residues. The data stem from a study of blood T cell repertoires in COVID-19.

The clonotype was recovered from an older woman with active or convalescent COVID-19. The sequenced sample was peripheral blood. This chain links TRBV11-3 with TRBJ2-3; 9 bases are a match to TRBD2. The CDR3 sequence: CASSFGTSKSTDTQYF. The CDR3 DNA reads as TGTGCCAGCAGCTTCGGGACTAGCAAGAGCACAGATACGCAGTATTTT.